Listed below are T cell receptor beta chains from one sample, sequenced in a study of blood T cell repertoires in COVID-19. The table came from immunoSEQ multiplex PCR; TCRdb's copy has only in-frame clones and leaves some out. The sample records 150,000 to 200,000 clones, more than 70% being singletons. The source material was peripheral blood. Every receptor here comes from a young man with active or convalescent COVID-19. Each CDR3 is given with its conserved first and last residue. The D gene is left open where the match is weak. Clone size is given for some rows only: seen once, a few or many times, or a class if the clone is expanded.

size	D	V	J	DNA	CDR3
-	TRBD2	TRBV20-1	TRBJ2-7	TGCAGTGCTAGTGGCTCGGGGGGGCGCGAGCAGTACTTC	CSASGSGGREQYF
-	TRBD1	TRBV6-1	TRBJ2-7	TGTGCCAGCAGTGACCACAGGGGGCGCATCTACGAGCAGTACTTC	CASSDHRGRIYEQYF
few	TRBD1	TRBV5-4	TRBJ2-2	TGTGCCAGCAGCTACAGGGACAGGCTCACCGGGGAGCTGTTTTTT	CASSYRDRLTGELFF
-	-	TRBV19	TRBJ1-3	TGTGCCAGTAGTATATTACCCGGACAGACTGGAAACACCATATATTTT	CASSILPGQTGNTIYF
-	TRBD1	TRBV5-1	TRBJ1-6	TGCGCCAGCAGGTCCGGGACAGCGAATTCACCCCTCCACTTT	CASRSGTANSPLHF
-	TRBD1	TRBV3-1/TRBV3-2	TRBJ1-6	TGTGCCAGCAGCCCCAGACAGGGCTCGTCCCCCCTCCACTTT	CASSPRQGSSPLHF
few	-	TRBV6-8	TRBJ2-1	TGTGCCAGCAAAATACTCTACAATGAGCAGTTCTTC	CASKILYNEQFF
-	TRBD2	TRBV5-6	TRBJ2-7	TGTGCCAGCAGCTGGTCGGGACTAGCCGAGCAGTACTTC	CASSWSGLAEQYF
few	TRBD2	TRBV6-5	TRBJ2-1	TGTGCCACGTTACCTAGCGGGAGGGCCAAGAATGAGCAGTTCTTC	CATLPSGRAKNEQFF
-	-	TRBV7-2	TRBJ2-7	TGTGCCAGCAGCTTAACGGGAGACTACGAGCAGTACTTC	CASSLTGDYEQYF
few	TRBD1	TRBV7-9	TRBJ1-6	TGTGCCAGCAGCTTAGCGCAAGGGACAGGGGACTCACCCCTCCACTTT	CASSLAQGTGDSPLHF
-	TRBD2	TRBV2	TRBJ2-1	TGTGCCACCTGCTGGGAGCGGGAGAGGAATGAGCAGTTCTTC	CATCWERERNEQFF
-	-	TRBV7-6	TRBJ2-2	TGTGCCAGCAGCCAACAACAGGCCACCGGGGAGCTGTTTTTT	CASSQQQATGELFF
-	-	TRBV5-5	TRBJ2-6	TGTGCCAGCAGCTTAACGGGCTCTGGGGCCAACGTCCTGACTTTC	CASSLTGSGANVLTF
few	TRBD1	TRBV18	TRBJ1-3	TGTGCCAGCTCACCCAAGGGGAGCCAGGGGGCATCTGGAAACACCATATATTTT	CASSPKGSQGASGNTIYF
-	-	TRBV5-6	TRBJ1-1	TGTGCCAGCAGCGTATTGTTCCCCCGAGAACCTGAAGCTTTCTTT	CASSVLFPREPEAFF
-	TRBD2	TRBV9	TRBJ2-2	TGTGCCAGCAGCGGCTCTAGCGGCCGAACTCACACCGGGGAGCTGTTTTTT	CASSGSSGRTHTGELFF
-	-	TRBV14	TRBJ1-1	TGTGCCAGCAGCCGGTACCCGCAGCGTATGAACACTGAAGCTTTCTTT	CASSRYPQRMNTEAFF